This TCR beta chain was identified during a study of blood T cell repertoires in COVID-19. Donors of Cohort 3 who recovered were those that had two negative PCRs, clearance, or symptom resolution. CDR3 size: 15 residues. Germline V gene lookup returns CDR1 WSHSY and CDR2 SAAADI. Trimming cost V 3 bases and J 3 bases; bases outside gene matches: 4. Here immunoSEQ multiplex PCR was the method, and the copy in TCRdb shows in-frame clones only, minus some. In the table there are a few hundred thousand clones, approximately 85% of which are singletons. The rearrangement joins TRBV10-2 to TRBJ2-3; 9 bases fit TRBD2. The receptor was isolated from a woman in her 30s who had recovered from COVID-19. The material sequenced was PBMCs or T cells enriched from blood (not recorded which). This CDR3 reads CASSEAGGLTDTQYF. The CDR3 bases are TGCGCCAGCAGTGAAGCGGGAGGCCTGACAGATACGCAGTATTTT.